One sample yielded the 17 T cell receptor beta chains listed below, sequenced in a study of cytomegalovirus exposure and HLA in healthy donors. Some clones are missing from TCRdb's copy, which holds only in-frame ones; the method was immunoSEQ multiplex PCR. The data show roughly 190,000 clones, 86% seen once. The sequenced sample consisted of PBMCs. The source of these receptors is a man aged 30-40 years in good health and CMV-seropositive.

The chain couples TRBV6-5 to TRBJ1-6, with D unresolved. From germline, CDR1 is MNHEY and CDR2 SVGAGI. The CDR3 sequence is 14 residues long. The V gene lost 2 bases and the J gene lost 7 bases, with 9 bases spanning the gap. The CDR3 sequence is CASSYVSGNSPLHF. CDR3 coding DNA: TGTGCCAGCAGTTACGTCTCAGGCAATTCACCCCTCCACTTT.

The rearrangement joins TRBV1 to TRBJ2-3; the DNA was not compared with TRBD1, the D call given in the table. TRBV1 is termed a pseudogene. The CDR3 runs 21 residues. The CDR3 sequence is CTSSPQGWFRGPELFADTQYF. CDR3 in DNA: TGCACCAGCAGTCCACAGGGGTGGTTTAGGGGGCCTGAATTATTCGCAGATACGCAGTATTTT.

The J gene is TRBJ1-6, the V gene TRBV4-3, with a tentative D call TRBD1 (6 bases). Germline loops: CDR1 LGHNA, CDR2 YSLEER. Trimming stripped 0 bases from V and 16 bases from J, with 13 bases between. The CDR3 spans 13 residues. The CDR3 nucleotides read TGCGCCAGCAGCCAAGACCGGGGACACCAACTCCACTTT. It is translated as CASSQDRGHQLHF.

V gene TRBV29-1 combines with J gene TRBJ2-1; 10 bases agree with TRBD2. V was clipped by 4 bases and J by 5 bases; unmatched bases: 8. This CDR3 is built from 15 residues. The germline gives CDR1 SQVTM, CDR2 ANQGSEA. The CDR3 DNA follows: TGCAGCGTTGTGCTAGCGGGAGTATCCCACAATGAGCAGTTCTTC. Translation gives CSVVLAGVSHNEQFF.

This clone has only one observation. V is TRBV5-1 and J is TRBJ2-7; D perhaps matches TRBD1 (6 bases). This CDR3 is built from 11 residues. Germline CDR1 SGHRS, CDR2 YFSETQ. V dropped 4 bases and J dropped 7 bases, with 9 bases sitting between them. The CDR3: CASSPGVEQYF. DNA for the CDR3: TGCGCCAGCAGCCCAGGGGTTGAGCAGTACTTC.

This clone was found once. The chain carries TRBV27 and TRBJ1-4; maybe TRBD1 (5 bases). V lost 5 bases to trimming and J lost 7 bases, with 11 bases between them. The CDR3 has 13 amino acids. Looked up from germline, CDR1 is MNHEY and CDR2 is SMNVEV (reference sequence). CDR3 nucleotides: TGTGCCAGCAGTCCCGTGGGGGGTGAAAAACTGTTTTTT. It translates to CASSPVGGEKLFF.

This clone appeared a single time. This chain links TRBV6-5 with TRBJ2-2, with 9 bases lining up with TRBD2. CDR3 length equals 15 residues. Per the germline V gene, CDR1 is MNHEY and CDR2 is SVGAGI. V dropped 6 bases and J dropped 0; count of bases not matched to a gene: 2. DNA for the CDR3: TGTGCCAGCAGAGCGGGAGGATCGAACACCGGGGAGCTGTTTTTT. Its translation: CASRAGGSNTGELFF.

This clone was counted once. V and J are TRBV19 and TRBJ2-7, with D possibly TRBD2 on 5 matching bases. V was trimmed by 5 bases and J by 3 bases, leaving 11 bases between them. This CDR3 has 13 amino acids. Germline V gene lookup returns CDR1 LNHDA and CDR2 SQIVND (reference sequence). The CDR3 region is CASSLDYYYEQYF. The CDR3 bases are TGTGCCAGTAGTCTTGACTACTACTACGAGCAGTACTTC.

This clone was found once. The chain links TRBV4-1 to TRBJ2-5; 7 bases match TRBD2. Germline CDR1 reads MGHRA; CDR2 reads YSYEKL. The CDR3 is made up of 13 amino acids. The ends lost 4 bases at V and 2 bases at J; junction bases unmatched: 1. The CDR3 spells CASSLGLQETQYF. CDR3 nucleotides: TGCGCCAGCAGCCTGGGACTACAAGAGACCCAGTACTTC.

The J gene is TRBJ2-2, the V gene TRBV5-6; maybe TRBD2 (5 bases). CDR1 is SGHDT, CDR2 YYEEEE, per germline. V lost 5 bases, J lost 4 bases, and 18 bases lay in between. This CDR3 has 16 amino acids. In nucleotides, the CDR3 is TGTGCCAGCAGGATGACTTTGGACTGGATCACCGGGGAGCTGTTTTTT. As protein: CASRMTLDWITGELFF.

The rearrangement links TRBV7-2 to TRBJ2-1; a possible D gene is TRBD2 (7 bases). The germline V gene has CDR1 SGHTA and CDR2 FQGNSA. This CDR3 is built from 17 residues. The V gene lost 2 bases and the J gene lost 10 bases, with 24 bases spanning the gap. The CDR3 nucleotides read TGTGCCAGCAGCTTACGTGCCCCTCAAGGCGGGGGCGGGGAGCAGTTCTTC. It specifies CASSLRAPQGGGGEQFF.

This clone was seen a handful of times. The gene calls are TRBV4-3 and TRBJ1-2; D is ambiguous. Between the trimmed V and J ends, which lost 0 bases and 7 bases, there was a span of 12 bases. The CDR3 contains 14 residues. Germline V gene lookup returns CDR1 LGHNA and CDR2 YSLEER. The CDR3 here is CASSQDAVGFGYTF. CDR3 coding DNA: TGCGCCAGCAGCCAAGATGCCGTGGGGTTTGGCTACACCTTC.

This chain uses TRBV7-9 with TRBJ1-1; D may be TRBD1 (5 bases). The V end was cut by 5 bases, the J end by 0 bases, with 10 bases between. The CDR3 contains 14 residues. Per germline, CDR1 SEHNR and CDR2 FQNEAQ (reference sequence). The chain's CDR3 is CASSPDTLNTEAFF. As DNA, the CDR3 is TGTGCCAGCAGCCCGGACACTCTGAACACTGAAGCTTTCTTT. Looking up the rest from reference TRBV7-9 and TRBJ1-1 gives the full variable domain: DTGVSQNPRHKITKRGQNVTFRCDPISEHNRLYWYRQTLGQGPEFLTYFQNEAQLEKSRLLSDRFSAERPKGSFSTLEIQRTEQGDSAMYLCASSPDTLNTEAFFGQGTRLTVV.

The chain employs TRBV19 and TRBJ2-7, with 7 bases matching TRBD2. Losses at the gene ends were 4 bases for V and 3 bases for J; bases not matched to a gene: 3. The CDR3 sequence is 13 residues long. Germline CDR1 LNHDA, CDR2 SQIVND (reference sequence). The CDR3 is CASSTGGDYEQYF. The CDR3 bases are TGTGCCAGTAGTACTGGGGGGGACTACGAGCAGTACTTC.

CDR3 DNA: TGTGCCAGCAGCTTGTTCGGGGGAGACTATAGCAATCAGCCCCAGCATTTT. Protein: CASSLFGGDYSNQPQHF. The chain has TRBV5-6 and TRBJ1-5; D may be TRBD1 (5 bases). The ends were cut back, 1 base at V and 0 bases at J, with 14 bases in the middle. CDR1 and CDR2 (germline): SGHDT, YYEEEE. The length of the CDR3 is 17 residues.

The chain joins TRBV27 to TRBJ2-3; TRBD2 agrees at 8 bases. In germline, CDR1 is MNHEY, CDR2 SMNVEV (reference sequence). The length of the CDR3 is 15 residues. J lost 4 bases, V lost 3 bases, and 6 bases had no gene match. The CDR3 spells CASSFSGGIADTQYF. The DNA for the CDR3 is TGTGCCAGCAGTTTTTCGGGAGGGATCGCAGATACGCAGTATTTT.

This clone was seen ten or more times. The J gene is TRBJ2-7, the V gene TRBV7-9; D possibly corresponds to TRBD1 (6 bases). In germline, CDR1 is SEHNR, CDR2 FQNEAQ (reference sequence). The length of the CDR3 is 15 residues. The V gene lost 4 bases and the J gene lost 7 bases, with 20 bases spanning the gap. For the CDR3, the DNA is TGTGCCAGCAGCTCAACCGGGACACCGGCCGGAGAGCAGTACTTC. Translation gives CASSSTGTPAGEQYF.